This T cell receptor beta chain was identified during a study of blood T cell repertoires in COVID-19 (TCRdb year 2020). About the full investigation: Collaborator samples came from the United States, Italy and Spain and covered acute and convalescent phases of COVID-19. HLA class I and class II types, where available, came from metadata supplied by the sample provider rather than from assay-based typing. The repertoires were released in a freely available public database intended as a resource for research on the immune response to SARS-CoV-2. Samples came from the ongoing ImmuneRACE study (first 160 participants) plus 1,254 subjects from 6 global collaborators. The dataset comprised deeply sampled blood TCRbeta repertoires from subjects exposed to, actively infected with, or recovered from COVID-19. Sample metadata almost always included a de-identified subject ID, COVID-19 status, age in years and sex. The prospective study material was composed of cDNA or gDNA derived from T cells, B-cell-depleted T cells, or PBMCs. Study-wide conclusions, independent of this receptor: How much clinical and demographic metadata was included differed by source and by participant, and the metadata was provided uncurated.

Participants in the prospective study were aged 18 to 89 years, lived in about two dozen United States geographic areas, and enrolled through a virtual design. In the prospective study, cohorts were assigned on the basis of participant-reported clinical history obtained from a screening survey and a study questionnaire. ImmuneRACE Cohort 3 recovered participants were defined by two consecutive negative NP/OP PCR tests, healthcare professional clearance, or symptom resolution. In the prospective study, whole blood, serum and a nasopharyngeal or oropharyngeal swab were collected from each participant by mobile phlebotomists. Participants in the prospective study had the option to provide additional blood draws and questionnaires over a roughly two-month period. Prospective study blood samples were shipped either frozen or at room temperature before DNA extraction. Measured from the cysteine to the phenylalanine, the CDR3 is 12 residues long. CDR3 DNA only is kept here, 36 bases in frame from base 1. From the germline V gene, CDR1 is MNHNS and CDR2 is SASEGT. Trimming removed 1 base from V and 8 bases from J, leaving 8 bases between the germline ends.

TCRbeta CDR3 regions were amplified from genomic DNA by means of the immunoSEQ Assay, a bias-controlled multiplex PCR. Turning to the authors' computational methods: The number of nucleated cells in each sample was estimated from the amplification of reference gene primers within the assay. To quantify the absolute abundance of each unique TCRbeta CDR3 rearrangement, sequence reads were collapsed and filtered. Productive Simpson clonality was computed per sample as the square root of Simpson's diversity index over productive rearrangements. Here the immuneACCESS table is served through TCRdb, limited to in-frame sequences with V and J called. Missing clones are a known gap in these copies; in checked studies unresolved V genes cover under half, and the rest lacks a known reason. V, J and clone size reflect that table, while D and trimming were determined from the DNA. For this sample the table gives about 220,000 clones, of which 84% were detected only once. The top ten clones comprise less than 7% of the sample.

With respect to this clone: This receptor's antigen is unknown. No per-base quality is available; no much larger clone lies one base away.

The chain is made from TRBV6-1 and TRBJ1-2; a tentative D match to TRBD1 spans 5 bases. This TCR was sampled from a woman aged 40 to 50 who had recovered from COVID-19. Specimen: PBMCs or T cells enriched from blood (not recorded which). The nucleotide sequence is given as TGTGCCAGCAGTGAAGGAAGGGGAGGCTACACCTTC. Its protein product is CASSEGRGGYTF.